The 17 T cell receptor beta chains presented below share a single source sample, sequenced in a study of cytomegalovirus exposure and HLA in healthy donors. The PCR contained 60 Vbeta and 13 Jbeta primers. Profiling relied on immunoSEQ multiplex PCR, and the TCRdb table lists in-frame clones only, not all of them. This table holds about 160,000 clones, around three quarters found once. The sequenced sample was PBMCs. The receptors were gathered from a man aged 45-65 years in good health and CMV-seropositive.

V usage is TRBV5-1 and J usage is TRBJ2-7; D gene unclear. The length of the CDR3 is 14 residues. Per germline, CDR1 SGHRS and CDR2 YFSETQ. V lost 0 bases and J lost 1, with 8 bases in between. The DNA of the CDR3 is TGCGCCAGCAGCTTGGGGCAGGCGTCCTACGAGCAGTACTTC. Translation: CASSLGQASYEQYF.

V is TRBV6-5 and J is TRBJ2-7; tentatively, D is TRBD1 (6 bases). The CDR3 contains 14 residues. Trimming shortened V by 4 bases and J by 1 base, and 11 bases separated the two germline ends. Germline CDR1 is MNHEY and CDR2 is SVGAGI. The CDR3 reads CASSFTDSSYEQYF. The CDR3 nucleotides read TGTGCCAGCAGTTTTACGGACAGTTCCTACGAGCAGTACTTC.

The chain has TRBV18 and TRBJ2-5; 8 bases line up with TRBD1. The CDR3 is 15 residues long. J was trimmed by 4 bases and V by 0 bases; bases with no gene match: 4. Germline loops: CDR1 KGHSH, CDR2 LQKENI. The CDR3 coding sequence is TGTGCCAGCTCACCACCTTCGACAGGGGCAGAGACCCAGTACTTC. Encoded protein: CASSPPSTGAETQYF.

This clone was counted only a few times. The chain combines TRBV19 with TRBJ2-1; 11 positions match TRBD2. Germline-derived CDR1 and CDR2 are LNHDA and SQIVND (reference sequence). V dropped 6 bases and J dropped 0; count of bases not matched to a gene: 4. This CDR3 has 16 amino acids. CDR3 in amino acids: CASRLAGGSSYNEQFF. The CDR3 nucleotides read TGTGCCAGTAGGCTAGCGGGGGGTAGCTCCTACAATGAGCAGTTCTTC.

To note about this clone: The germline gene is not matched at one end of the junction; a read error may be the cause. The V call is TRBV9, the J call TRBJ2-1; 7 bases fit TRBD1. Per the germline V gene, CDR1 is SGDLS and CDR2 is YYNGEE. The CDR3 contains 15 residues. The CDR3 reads CASSATQGTNNEQLF. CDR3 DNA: TGTGCCAGCAGCGCCACACAGGGGACCAACAATGAGCAGCTCTTC.

The CDR3 is CASSYSTFTDTQYF. The CDR3 DNA reads TGTGCCAGCAGTTACTCAACTTTCACAGATACGCAGTATTTT. The chain carries TRBV6-5 and TRBJ2-3; no clear D. Germline V lookup: CDR1 MNHEY, CDR2 SVGAGI. V shed 0 bases and J shed 2 bases, with 6 bases lying between them. This CDR3 comprises 14 residues.

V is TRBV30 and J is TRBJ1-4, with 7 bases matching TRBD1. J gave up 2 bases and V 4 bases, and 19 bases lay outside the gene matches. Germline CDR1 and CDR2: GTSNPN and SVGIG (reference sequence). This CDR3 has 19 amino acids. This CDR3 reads CAWNRPDRWGITTNEKLFF. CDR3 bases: TGTGCCTGGAATCGTCCGGACAGGTGGGGGATAACGACTAATGAAAAACTGTTTTTT.

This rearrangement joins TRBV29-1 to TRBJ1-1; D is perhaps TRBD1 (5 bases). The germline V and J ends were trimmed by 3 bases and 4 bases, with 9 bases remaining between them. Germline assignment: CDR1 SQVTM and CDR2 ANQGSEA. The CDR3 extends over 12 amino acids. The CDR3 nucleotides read TGCAGCGTTGATAATCAGGGCACTGAAGCTTTCTTT. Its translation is CSVDNQGTEAFF. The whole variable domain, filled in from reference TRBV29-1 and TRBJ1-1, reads SAVISQKPSRDICQRGTSLTIQCQVDSQVTMMFWYRQQPGQSLTLIATANQGSEATYESGFVIDKFPISRPNLTFSTLTVSNMSPEDSSIYLCSVDNQGTEAFFGQGTRLTVV.

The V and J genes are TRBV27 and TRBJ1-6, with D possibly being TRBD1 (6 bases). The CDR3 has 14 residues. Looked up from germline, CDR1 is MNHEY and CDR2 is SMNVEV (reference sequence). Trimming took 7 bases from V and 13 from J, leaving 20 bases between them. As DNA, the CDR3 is TGTGCCAGCAAGGGGGAAGGAGCCGTTGGCCCCCTCCACTTT. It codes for CASKGEGAVGPLHF.

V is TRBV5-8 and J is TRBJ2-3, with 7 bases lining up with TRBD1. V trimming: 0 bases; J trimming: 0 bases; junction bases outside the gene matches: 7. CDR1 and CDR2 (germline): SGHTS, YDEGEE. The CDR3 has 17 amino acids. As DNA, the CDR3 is TGTGCCAGCAGCTTGGCCGTGTCAGGGGGTAGCACAGATACGCAGTATTTT. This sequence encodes CASSLAVSGGSTDTQYF.

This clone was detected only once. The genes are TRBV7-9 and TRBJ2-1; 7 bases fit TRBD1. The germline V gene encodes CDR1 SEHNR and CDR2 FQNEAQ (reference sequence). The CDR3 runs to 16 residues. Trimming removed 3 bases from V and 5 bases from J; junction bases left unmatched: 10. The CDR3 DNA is TGTGCCAGCAGCTTCCGGGGACAGAGTACCGACAATGAGCAGTTCTTC. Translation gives CASSFRGQSTDNEQFF.

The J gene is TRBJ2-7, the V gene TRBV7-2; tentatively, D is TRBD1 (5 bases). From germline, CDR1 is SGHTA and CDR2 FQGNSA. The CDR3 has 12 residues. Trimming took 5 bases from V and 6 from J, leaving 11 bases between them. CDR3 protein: CASSLDSGEQYF. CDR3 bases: TGTGCCAGCAGCCTCGACAGTGGCGAGCAGTACTTC.

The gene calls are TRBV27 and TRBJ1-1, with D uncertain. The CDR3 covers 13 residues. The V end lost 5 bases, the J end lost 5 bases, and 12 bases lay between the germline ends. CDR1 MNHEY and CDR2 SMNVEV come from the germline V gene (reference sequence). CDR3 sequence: CASSRRPGTEAFF. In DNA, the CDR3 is TGTGCCAGCAGTCGCCGCCCGGGGACTGAAGCTTTCTTT.

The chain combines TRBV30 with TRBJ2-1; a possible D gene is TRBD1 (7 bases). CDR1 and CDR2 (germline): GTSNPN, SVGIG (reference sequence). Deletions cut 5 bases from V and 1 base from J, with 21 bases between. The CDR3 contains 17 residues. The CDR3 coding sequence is TGTGCCTGGGCGGGACAGAGTGGCGGTCCGTCCTACAATGAGCAGTTCTTC. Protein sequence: CAWAGQSGGPSYNEQFF. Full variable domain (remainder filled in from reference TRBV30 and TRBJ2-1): SQTIHQWPATLVQPVGSPLSLECTVEGTSNPNLYWYRQAAGRGLQLLFYSVGIGQISSEVPQNLSASRPQDRQFILSSKKLLLSDSGFYLCAWAGQSGGPSYNEQFFGPGTRLTVL.

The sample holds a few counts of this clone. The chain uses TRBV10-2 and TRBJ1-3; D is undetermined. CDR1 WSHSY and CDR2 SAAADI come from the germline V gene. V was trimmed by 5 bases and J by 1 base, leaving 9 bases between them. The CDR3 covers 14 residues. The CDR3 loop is CASSIGGSGNTIYF. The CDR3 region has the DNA TGCGCCAGCAGTATTGGAGGATCTGGAAACACCATATATTTT.

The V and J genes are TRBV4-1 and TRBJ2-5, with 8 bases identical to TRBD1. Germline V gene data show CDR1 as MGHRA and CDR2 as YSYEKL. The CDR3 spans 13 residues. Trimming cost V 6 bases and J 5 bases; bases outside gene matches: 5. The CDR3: CASSPGGRETQYF. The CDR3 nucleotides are TGCGCCAGCAGTCCAGGGGGCCGGGAGACCCAGTACTTC.

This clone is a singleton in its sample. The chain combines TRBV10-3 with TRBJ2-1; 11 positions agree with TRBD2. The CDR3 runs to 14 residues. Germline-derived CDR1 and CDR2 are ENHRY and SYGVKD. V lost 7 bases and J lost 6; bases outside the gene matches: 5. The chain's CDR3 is CAIKRTSGFNEQFF. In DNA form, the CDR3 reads TGTGCCATCAAAAGGACTAGCGGGTTCAATGAGCAGTTCTTC.